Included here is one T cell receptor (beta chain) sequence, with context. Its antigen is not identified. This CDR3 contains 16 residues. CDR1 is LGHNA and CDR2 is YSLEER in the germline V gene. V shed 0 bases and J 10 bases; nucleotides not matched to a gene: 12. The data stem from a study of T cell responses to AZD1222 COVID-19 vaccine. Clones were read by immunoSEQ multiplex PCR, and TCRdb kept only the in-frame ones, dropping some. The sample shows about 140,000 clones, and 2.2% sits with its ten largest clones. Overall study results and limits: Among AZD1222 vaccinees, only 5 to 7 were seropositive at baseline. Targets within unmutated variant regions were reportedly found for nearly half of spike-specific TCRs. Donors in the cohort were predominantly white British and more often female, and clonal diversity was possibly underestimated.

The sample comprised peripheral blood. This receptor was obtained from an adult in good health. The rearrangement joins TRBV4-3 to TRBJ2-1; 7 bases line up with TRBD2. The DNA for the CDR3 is TGCGCCAGCAGCCAAGATCTCGTAGCTCGGGGGGTAGAGCAGTTCTTC. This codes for CASSQDLVARGVEQFF.